This passage covers 15 T cell receptor beta chains from one sample sequenced in a study of T cell responses to AZD1222 COVID-19 vaccine. The table came from immunoSEQ multiplex PCR; TCRdb's copy has only in-frame clones and leaves some out. The sample consists of some 200,000 clones, roughly 90% of them appearing once. The sample here was peripheral blood, taken on day 0 of AZD1222 vaccination. Receptor source: an adult in good health.

V gene TRBV28 combines with J gene TRBJ2-7; possibly TRBD1 or TRBD2 for D (5 bases each). V lost 6 bases to trimming and J lost 3 bases, with 12 bases between them. CDR1 is MDHEN and CDR2 is SYDVKM in the germline V gene. This CDR3 is built from 13 residues. The CDR3 sequence is CASRRGNHYEQYF. In DNA, the CDR3 is TGTGCCAGCAGGAGGGGAAACCACTACGAGCAGTACTTC.

The rearrangement links TRBV2 to TRBJ2-2; the D gene is possibly TRBD2 (5 bases). Looked up from germline, CDR1 is SNHLY and CDR2 is FYNNEI. The CDR3 runs to 16 residues. The ends were cut back, 8 bases at V and 4 bases at J, with 20 bases in the middle. The CDR3 reads CASSVPETGTTGELFF. DNA of the CDR3: TGTGCCAGCTCCGTCCCTGAGACGGGAACCACCGGGGAGCTGTTTTTT. The whole variable domain, filled in from reference TRBV2 and TRBJ2-2, reads EPEVTQTPSHQVTQMGQEVILRCVPISNHLYFYWYRQILGQKVEFLVSFYNNEISEKSEIFDDQFSVERPDGSNFTLKIRSTKLEDSAMYFCASSVPETGTTGELFFGEGSRLTVL.

The chain employs TRBV29-1 and TRBJ2-2, with 10 nucleotides matching TRBD2. The ends lost 6 bases at V and 5 bases at J; junction bases unmatched: 9. Germline CDR1 SQVTM, CDR2 ANQGSEA. The CDR3 loop spans 15 amino acids. The CDR3 DNA reads TGCAGCGTGGGGAGCGGGAGGGCCCGGACCGGGGAGCTGTTTTTT. Translation gives CSVGSGRARTGELFF.

V and J are TRBV19 and TRBJ1-5; TRBD1 might be the D (6 bases). Germline-derived CDR1 and CDR2 are LNHDA and SQIVND (reference sequence). Trimming removed 4 bases from V and 2 bases from J, with 15 bases in between. The CDR3 totals 16 residues. The CDR3 protein is CASSSRTGNGNQPQHF. CDR3 coding DNA: TGTGCCAGTAGTAGCCGAACAGGGAACGGCAATCAGCCCCAGCATTTT.

J is TRBJ2-3 and V is TRBV4-3, with 16 nucleotides matching TRBD2. CDR3 size: 19 residues. In germline, CDR1 is LGHNA, CDR2 YSLEER. V lost 0 bases and J lost 3; bases outside the gene matches: 6. The CDR3 DNA sequence: TGCGCCAGCAGCCAAGACGGGACTAGCGGGGGGGCCTTTACAGATACGCAGTATTTT. This sequence encodes CASSQDGTSGGAFTDTQYF.

The V gene is TRBV7-9, the J gene TRBJ2-3; D gene unclear. Germline-derived CDR1 and CDR2 are SEHNR and FQNEAQ (reference sequence). Between the trimmed V and J ends, which lost 5 bases and 2 bases, there was a span of 14 bases. The CDR3 extends over 15 amino acids. The CDR3 nucleotides are TGTGCCAGCAGCCCTGGGCGGCGCGCCACAGATACGCAGTATTTT. Its protein product is CASSPGRRATDTQYF.

The chain joins TRBV2 to TRBJ1-2, with a possible D match to TRBD1 (5 bases). V was pared by 6 bases and J by 0 bases, with 14 bases between. Germline-derived CDR1 and CDR2 are SNHLY and FYNNEI. This CDR3 is built from 15 residues. The CDR3 sequence: CASSRPGTANYGYTF. CDR3 DNA: TGTGCCAGCAGCCGACCCGGGACGGCTAACTATGGCTACACCTTC.

The J gene is TRBJ2-1, the V gene TRBV7-9; no reliable D call. V lost 4 bases and J lost 1, with 11 bases in between. The CDR3 is 15 residues long. CDR1 and CDR2 (germline): SEHNR, FQNEAQ (reference sequence). CDR3 bases: TGTGCCAGCAGCTCACACTGGAAATCCTACAATGAGCAGTTCTTC. This gives the protein CASSSHWKSYNEQFF.

The V call is TRBV10-2, the J call TRBJ1-2; perhaps TRBD1 as D (6 bases). Germline-derived CDR1 and CDR2 are WSHSY and SAAADI. This CDR3 comprises 15 residues. The V and J ends lost 9 bases and 6 bases respectively, with 23 bases between them. This chain's CDR3 is CASFGFENRVNGYTF. The CDR3 region has the DNA TGCGCCAGTTTCGGGTTTGAGAACAGGGTAAATGGCTACACCTTC.

The V and J genes are TRBV4-3 and TRBJ1-2; D not certain. Germline loops: CDR1 LGHNA, CDR2 YSLEER. The CDR3 extends over 15 amino acids. V dropped 1 base and J dropped 3 bases, with 12 bases sitting between them. The CDR3 loop is CASSQAPWNHYGYTF. As DNA, the CDR3 is TGCGCCAGCAGCCAAGCGCCGTGGAACCACTATGGCTACACCTTC.

The rearrangement links TRBV15 to TRBJ2-3; D is uncertain. The CDR3 loop spans 18 amino acids. The V end lost 0 bases, the J end lost 2 bases, and 18 bases lay between the germline ends. Germline V gene lookup returns CDR1 LNHNV and CDR2 YYDKDF (reference sequence). The CDR3 DNA is TGTGCCACCAGCAGAGATAGTGCGATCCCGAGACCCACAGATACGCAGTATTTT. Its translation is CATSRDSAIPRPTDTQYF.

The V call is TRBV27, the J call TRBJ1-5; D gene uncertain. The CDR3 is made up of 16 amino acids. The V gene lost 0 bases and the J gene lost 0 bases, with 9 bases spanning the gap. Germline V gene lookup returns CDR1 MNHEY and CDR2 SMNVEV (reference sequence). The DNA for the CDR3 is TGTGCCAGCAGTTTATCCTCTGCGTTTAGCAATCAGCCCCAGCATTTT. Translated, it gives CASSLSSAFSNQPQHF.

The chain has TRBV27 and TRBJ2-2; D is perhaps TRBD2 (7 bases). Trimming pared 7 bases from V and 3 bases from J, leaving 24 bases between. CDR3 length: 18 amino acids. CDR1 and CDR2 (germline): MNHEY, SMNVEV (reference sequence). For the CDR3, the DNA is TGTGCCAGCATGTGTCTCGTTGGGAGGGGGGCGGACACCGGGGAGCTGTTTTTT. This translates into CASMCLVGRGADTGELFF.

Note on this clone: The same CDR3 also results from other DNA sequences found in this sample. V is TRBV5-4 and J is TRBJ2-7; D possibly corresponds to TRBD2 (5 bases). This CDR3 has 12 amino acids. V was pared by 0 bases and J by 7 bases, with 8 bases between. The germline gives CDR1 SGHNT, CDR2 YYREEE (reference sequence). The CDR3 coding sequence is TGTGCCAGCAGCTTGGACCCGGGGGAGCAGTACTTC. Amino acids: CASSLDPGEQYF.

The V and J genes are TRBV7-2 and TRBJ1-1, with D unresolved. V was clipped by 5 bases and J by 0 bases, with 10 bases between them. The germline V gene encodes CDR1 SGHTA and CDR2 FQGNSA. This CDR3 has 14 amino acids. The CDR3 bases are TGTGCCAGCAGCCCCGAGCCCTTGAACACTGAAGCTTTCTTT. Amino acid sequence: CASSPEPLNTEAFF.